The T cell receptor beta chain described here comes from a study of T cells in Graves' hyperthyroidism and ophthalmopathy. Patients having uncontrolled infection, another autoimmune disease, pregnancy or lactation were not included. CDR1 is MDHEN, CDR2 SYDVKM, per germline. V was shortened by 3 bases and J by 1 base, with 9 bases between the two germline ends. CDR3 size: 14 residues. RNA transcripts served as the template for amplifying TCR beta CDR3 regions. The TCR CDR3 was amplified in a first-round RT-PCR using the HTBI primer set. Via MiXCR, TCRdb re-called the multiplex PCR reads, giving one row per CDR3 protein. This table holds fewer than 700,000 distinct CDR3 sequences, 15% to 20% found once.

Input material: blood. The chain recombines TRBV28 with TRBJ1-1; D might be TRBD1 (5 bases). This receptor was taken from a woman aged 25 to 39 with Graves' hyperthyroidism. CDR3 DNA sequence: TGTGCCAGCAGTTTTAGTGGGGCGAACACTGAAGCTTTCTTT. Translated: CASSFSGANTEAFF.